This entry is about one TCR beta chain. As yet, its antigen is unknown. This may be a read error: a much more frequent sequence differs by one nucleotide. CDR3 regions were amplified by Arm-PCR using iRepertoire HTBI primers to build TCR beta libraries. TCRdb used MiXCR to reprocess the multiplex PCR reads, holding one entry per CDR3 protein. Of roughly 400,000 distinct CDR3 sequences detected, around 23% appear once; the ten largest clones hold roughly an eighth. The sample is drawn from a study of regulatory T cells in long-lasting Graves disease. Overall study results and limits: It is possible that accuracy was reduced by the small size of the sample. Persistent-disease Graves' patients showed less TCR diversity than new cases. Persistent cases favored TRBV28, TRBJ1-2 and TRBJ2-5. More public clonotypes were shared by persistent patients (around 3,000) than by new patients (roughly 1,000).

Time point defined: persistent/refractory GD, antithyroid drugs over 5 years with positive TRAb. After RNA was extracted from PBMCs, the TCR library was made from it. Looked up from germline, CDR1 is SGHAT and CDR2 is FQNNGV. The CDR3 sequence is 13 residues long. V usage is TRBV11-2 and J usage is TRBJ1-2, with D tentatively TRBD1 (5 bases). This receptor was obtained from a female donor with Graves disease. Sequenced here: peripheral blood mononuclear cells (PBMCs), sampled when the disease was refractory, from a patient treated with antithyroid drugs. The chain's CDR3 is CASSTPAGLGYAF. CDR3 DNA: TGTGCCAGCAGCACCCCGGCGGGGCTTGGCTACGCCTTC.